This entry features one T cell receptor beta chain sequence. These data come from a study of blood T cell repertoires in COVID-19. V was clipped by 6 bases and J by 15 bases; unmatched bases: 4. Per the germline V gene, CDR1 is DFQATT and CDR2 is SNEGSKA (reference sequence). The CDR3 runs to 10 residues. Profiling relied on immunoSEQ multiplex PCR, and the TCRdb table lists in-frame clones only, not all of them. The data hold 35,000 to 45,000 clones, with more than 80% observed a single time. The sequenced sample was peripheral blood. This sequence was found in a man aged 55 to 70 with acute or convalescent COVID-19. The chain links TRBV20-1 to TRBJ2-1, with 11 positions matching TRBD2. CDR3 region: CSAELAGAFF. In DNA form, the CDR3 reads TGCAGTGCGGAACTAGCGGGGGCGTTCTTC.